This T cell receptor beta chain was sequenced for a study of T cells in Graves' hyperthyroidism and ophthalmopathy (dated by TCRdb to the late 2010s). Looking at the study overall: Peripheral blood samples were taken at the time of initial diagnosis, prior to any treatment. TCR Vbeta CDR3 sequencing of 120 to 150 peripheral blood samples (approximately 44 ophthalmopathy, around 80 hyperthyroidism and some 17 progressor patients) is reported in the paper. Whether ophthalmopathy could be predicted prospectively was tested in an independent validation cohort made up of about 20 hyperthyroidism patients plus 17 patients who later progressed to ophthalmopathy. A discovery cohort of roughly 100 patients, roughly 45 with Graves' ophthalmopathy and approximately 57 with stable Graves' hyperthyroidism, was used to find distinguishing TCR V-J signatures. The study also compared thyroid tissue and blood T-cell repertoires from about six Graves' hyperthyroidism patients. For training and testing, the 100 or so patients in the discovery cohort were randomly divided in a 7:3 ratio. Following sampling, methimazole starting at 30 mg daily was given to hyperthyroidism patients, and high-dose intravenous methylprednisolone was given to ophthalmopathy patients.

Looking up the germline V gene yields CDR1 SGHNT and CDR2 YENEEA. Spanning cysteine to phenylalanine, the CDR3 consists of 16 amino acids. The only DNA kept is the CDR3, 48 bases in frame from the first base. V is trimmed back by 5 bases and J by 2 bases, and the junction contains 9 bases that no gene match accounts for. In the ophthalmopathy patients, disease was moderately to severely active, with a Clinical Activity Score of 3 or more, a NOSPECS grade of 4 or more, and a duration of less than 3 months. Any patient with an uncontrolled infection, another autoimmune disease, pregnancy or lactation was excluded. Diagnoses were based on clinical symptoms, serum thyroxine and TRAb, thyroid ultrasound and orbital computed tomography. PBMCs were isolated from 8 to 10 ml of fresh peripheral blood by Ficoll-Paque density gradient centrifugation. Total RNA was extracted with Trizol reagent, and quality was checked on an Agilent 2100 Bioanalyzer.

Amplification of TCR beta CDR3 regions was carried out from RNA transcripts. For the first round of RT-PCR on the TCR CDR3, the HTBI primer set was used together with the Qiagen OneStep RT-PCR kit. The libraries were constructed in a second round of multiplex PCR and then size-selected and purified. Sequencing of the libraries was done on an Illumina HiSeq2000 using paired-end 100 bp reads. Per the original workflow: SOAPnuke was used to process the raw data, with reads discarded if the reads contained adapters or uncalled bases, had a mean Phred below 15, or lacked an exact constant-primer or identifier match. High-quality paired reads were merged using COPE v1.2.5, and each unique nucleotide sequence was defined as a clonotype. MiTCR v1.1 was used to align the clonotypes against IMGT TRBV, TRBD and TRBJ reference segments. Analysis was restricted to V-J combinations with a frequency above 0.0001, which covered roughly 99% of repertoires. The TCS score was defined as F50 (clonal expansion) divided by E x V (chaos), with BLOSUM62-based TCRdist calculated between CDR3 peptides within each V-J. Welch's t-statistics and random forest reduced 500 to 650 V-J features to 10 to 15, which were used in a naive Bayes classifier (R e1071). TCRdb ran its own pipeline on the public reads, namely fastp trimming at Q25 and MiXCR clone calling, and kept in-frame beta chains. Rows with one shared CDR3 protein collapse into an entry with the most common genes and DNA. The V and J calls and clone size come from TCRdb's table, not from the authors' own analysis. The sample table holds about 600,000 distinct CDR3 sequences, of which about 16% were seen once. The top ten hold under 3.5% of the sample.

There are many counts of this clonotype. Its antigen is unknown. No much larger clone exists at a distance of one base, and base qualities are not known. Study-level results and caveats: In cross-validation, a model built on a 13 V-J signature told ophthalmopathy apart from stable hyperthyroidism with over 85% sensitivity and 81% to 82% specificity, and in testing the same model reached 80%/75%. No statistical method was used to fix the sample size in advance, and group allocation was not hidden from the investigators. In validation, the model predicted progression to ophthalmopathy a median of around 6.5 months before onset, with roughly 70% sensitivity and roughly 79% specificity. Most expanded thyroid clonotypes (frequency above 0.001) were also detected in blood, a finding suggesting that blood repertoires may reflect thyroid immune responses.

The rearranged chain carries TRBV11-3 and TRBJ2-3; 8 central bases correspond to TRBD1. Sample: blood. The receptor comes from a woman aged 40-49 years with Graves' ophthalmopathy. The sequenced DNA is TGTGCCAGCAGCCCAAGGGCAGGGGGCGTCACAGATACGCAGTATTTT. Protein translation: CASSPRAGGVTDTQYF.